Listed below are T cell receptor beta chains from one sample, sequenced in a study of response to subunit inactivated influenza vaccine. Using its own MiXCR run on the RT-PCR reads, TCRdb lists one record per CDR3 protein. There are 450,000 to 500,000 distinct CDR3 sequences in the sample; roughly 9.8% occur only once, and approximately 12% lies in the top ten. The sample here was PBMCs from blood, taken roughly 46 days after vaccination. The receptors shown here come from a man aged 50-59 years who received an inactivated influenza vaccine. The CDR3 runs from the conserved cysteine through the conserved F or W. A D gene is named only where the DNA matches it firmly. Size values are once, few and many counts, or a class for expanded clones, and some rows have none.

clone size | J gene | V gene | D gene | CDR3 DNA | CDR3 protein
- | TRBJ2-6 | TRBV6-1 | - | TGTGCCAGCAGCCAAACCTCCAGGGGTTGGTTCTCTGGGGCCAACGTCCTGACTTTC | CASSQTSRGWFSGANVLTF
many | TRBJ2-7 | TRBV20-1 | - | TGCAGTGCTAGAGATGTAACTTCCTACGAGCAGTACTTC | CSARDVTSYEQYF
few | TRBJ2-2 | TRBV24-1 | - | TGTGCCACCAGTGGTATACAGGGCTCTGCGAACACCGGGGAGCTGTTTTTT | CATSGIQGSANTGELFF
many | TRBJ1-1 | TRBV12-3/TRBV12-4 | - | TGTGCCAGCAGCTCGGGACGGGACACTGAAGCTTTCTTT | CASSSGRDTEAFF
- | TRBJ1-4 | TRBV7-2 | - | TGTGCCAGCAGCGTTGGACCCGGATTAGGAACTAATGAAAAACTGTTTTTT | CASSVGPGLGTNEKLFF
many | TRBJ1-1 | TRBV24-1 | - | TGTGCCACCAGTTCTCAGGGTAACACTGAAGCTTTCTTT | CATSSQGNTEAFF
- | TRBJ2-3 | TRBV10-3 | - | TGTGCCATCAGTGAGTCCCGCGTGAGGACTATCACAGATACGCAGTATTTT | CAISESRVRTITDTQYF
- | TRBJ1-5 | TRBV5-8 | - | TGTGCCAGCAGCTTTTGGAGCGGAAGCAATCAGCCCCAGCATTTT | CASSFWSGSNQPQHF
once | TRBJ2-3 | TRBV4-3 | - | TGCGCCAGCAGCCAAGAAGGGGCCAGGGGCGGGTCCCCAGATACGCAGTATTTT | CASSQEGARGGSPDTQYF
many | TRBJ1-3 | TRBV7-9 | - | TGTGCCAGCAGCTTAGACTCCCGGGACACGGATTTT | CASSLDSRDTDF
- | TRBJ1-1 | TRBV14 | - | TGTGCCAGCAGCCAGGCCTCGCGGACAGTTCTAAAAGCTTTCTTT | CASSQASRTVLKAFF
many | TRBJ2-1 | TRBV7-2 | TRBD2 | TGTGCCAGCAGGCTAACTAGCGGATCTTTCAATGAGCAGTTCTTC | CASRLTSGSFNEQFF
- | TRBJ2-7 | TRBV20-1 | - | TGCAGTGCTATGCTAGAGACCTACGAGCAGTACTTC | CSAMLETYEQYF
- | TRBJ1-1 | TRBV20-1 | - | TGCAGTGCTAGATCCGACGGGAACACTGAAGCTTTCTTT | CSARSDGNTEAFF
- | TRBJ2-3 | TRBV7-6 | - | TGTGCCAGCAGCTTAGGGGGGGGCCAAACAGATACGCAGTATTTT | CASSLGGGQTDTQYF
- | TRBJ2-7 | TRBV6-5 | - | TGTGCCAGCAGTTACTCGACCAGGCAGACCTACGAGCAGTACTTC | CASSYSTRQTYEQYF
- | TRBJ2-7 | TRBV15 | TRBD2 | TGTGCCGCGGCGTTAGCGGGGGGGCTCGAGCAGTACTTC | CAAALAGGLEQYF
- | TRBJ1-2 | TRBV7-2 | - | TGTGCCAGCAGCTTAGTATGGTCAGGGTCCAACTATGGCTACACCTTC | CASSLVWSGSNYGYTF
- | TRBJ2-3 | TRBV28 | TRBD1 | TGTGCCAGCAGGGGAGGGACAGGGTCCCGCACAGATACGCAGTATTTT | CASRGGTGSRTDTQYF
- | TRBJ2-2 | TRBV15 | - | TGTGCCACCAGCACTGTCCCGGGCACCGGGGAGCTGTTTTTT | CATSTVPGTGELFF
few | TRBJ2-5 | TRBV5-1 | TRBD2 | TGCGCCAGCAGCCCGCGACTAGCGGGGGGTGTGGAGACCCAGTACTTC | CASSPRLAGGVETQYF
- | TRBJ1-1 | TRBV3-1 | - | TGTGCCAGCAGCCAAGATTCGGGGCAGCTTGAAGCTTTCTTT | CASSQDSGQLEAFF
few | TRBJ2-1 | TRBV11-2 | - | TGTGCCAGCAGCTTAGGACAGACTTACAATGAGCAGTTCTTC | CASSLGQTYNEQFF
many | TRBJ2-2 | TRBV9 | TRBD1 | TGTGCCAGCAGCGTAGGAGGGACAGCCGGGGAGCTGTTTTTT | CASSVGGTAGELFF
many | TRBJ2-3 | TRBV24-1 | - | TGTGCCACGGAAGGCATGCGGGACAGCAAAAATCCAGATACGCAGTATTTT | CATEGMRDSKNPDTQYF
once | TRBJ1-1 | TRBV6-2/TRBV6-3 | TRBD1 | TGTGCCAGCAGCTATGCAGGGGGCTTGACTGAAGCTTTCTTT | CASSYAGGLTEAFF